The 8 T cell receptor beta chains in this list originate from one sample, sequenced in a study of blood T cell repertoires in COVID-19 (TCRdb year 2020). The library was produced with the immunoSEQ multiplex PCR assay. The clones in this table, taken by TCRdb from immuneACCESS, are in-frame only. Not every clone is retained; where verified, under half of the shortfall comes from an unresolved V gene, and the cause of the rest is unknown. In this sample the table shows fewer than 350,000 clones, approximately 86% of which occur a single time. The ten largest clones add up to about 12% of the sample. The sample was peripheral blood. These receptors originate from a woman between 70 and 85 years old with COVID-19, enrolled during active disease.

This chain joins TRBV3-1 (or the pseudogene TRBV3-2) and TRBJ1-5; TRBD1 is a possible D gene (6 bases). V gave up 1 base and J gave up 7 bases, with 11 bases separating them. Germline V lookup: CDR1 LGHDT, CDR2 YNNKEL (reference sequence). This CDR3 spans 14 amino acids. In DNA form, the CDR3 reads TGTGCCAGCAGCCAAGGGGGGGGCGGGCAGCCCCAGCATTTT. Amino acid sequence: CASSQGGGGQPQHF.

The rearrangement uses TRBV6-6 and TRBJ1-1, with 8 bases fitting TRBD1. CDR1 and CDR2 (germline): MNHNY, SVGAGI (reference sequence). The V gene end was trimmed by 6 bases and the J gene end by 3 bases; junction bases not matched to a gene: 9. The CDR3 loop spans 15 amino acids. CDR3 region: CASRIFTTGDTEAFF. The CDR3 DNA reads as TGTGCCAGCAGAATTTTTACGACAGGGGACACTGAAGCTTTCTTT.

This rearrangement joins TRBV7-2 to TRBJ2-1; tentative D call: TRBD2 (6 bases). V was cut by 5 bases and J by 8 bases, with 13 bases left in between. The V gene's germline CDR1 is SGHTA and CDR2 FQGNSA. This CDR3 has 13 amino acids. CDR3 loop: CASSARLVYEQFF. The CDR3 nucleotides are TGTGCCAGCAGCGCCCGACTAGTCTATGAGCAGTTCTTC. Full variable domain (outside the CDR3, taken from reference TRBV7-2 and TRBJ2-1): GAGVSQSPSNKVTEKGKDVELRCDPISGHTALYWYRQSLGQGLEFLIYFQGNSAPDKSGLPSDRFSAERTGGSVSTLTIQRTQQEDSAVYLCASSARLVYEQFFGPGTRLTVL.

The chain uses TRBV6-5 and TRBJ1-6; the match to TRBD1 covers 7 bases. There are 16 residues in the CDR3. V lost 0 bases, J lost 8 bases, and 7 bases stayed unmatched. Germline lookup yields CDR1 MNHEY and CDR2 SVGAGI. The DNA of the CDR3 is TGTGCCAGCAGTTACTCGAGAAGAGGGGGCGATTCACCCCTCCACTTT. Translating it yields CASSYSRRGGDSPLHF.

The chain combines TRBV27 with TRBJ2-3, with 8 bases identical to TRBD2. CDR3 length: 13 residues. Germline V gives CDR1 MNHEY, CDR2 SMNVEV (reference sequence). Trimming removed 3 bases from V and 11 bases from J; junction bases left unmatched: 7. The CDR3 is CASSFLRGAMQYF. The CDR3 nucleotides are TGTGCCAGCAGTTTTTTGCGGGGGGCCATGCAGTATTTT.

The chain recombines TRBV15 with TRBJ2-1, with a weak D call TRBD1 (6 bases). V shed 2 bases and J shed 4 bases, with 6 bases lying between them. Germline V gives CDR1 LNHNV, CDR2 YYDKDF (reference sequence). There are 13 residues in the CDR3. The CDR3 is CATSRQGYNEQFF. As DNA, the CDR3 is TGTGCCACCAGCAGACAGGGGTACAATGAGCAGTTCTTC.

The rearrangement links TRBV10-3 to TRBJ1-2, with TRBD1 as a possible D gene (6 bases). Germline V gene lookup returns CDR1 ENHRY and CDR2 SYGVKD. CDR3 length equals 13 residues. Trimming pared 6 bases from V and 6 bases from J, leaving 14 bases between. The CDR3: CAIRPGVGDGYTF. The CDR3 nucleotides read TGTGCCATCAGACCAGGGGTTGGGGATGGCTACACCTTC.

The V call is TRBV27, the J call TRBJ2-7; D may be TRBD1 (6 bases). The germline CDR1 and CDR2 sequences are MNHEY and SMNVEV (reference sequence). Trimming removed 5 bases from V and 3 bases from J, with 17 bases in between. The length of the CDR3 is 15 residues. The CDR3 DNA follows: TGTGCCAGCAGTGTAATACAGGGATTCGGCTACGAGCAGTACTTC. Translating gives CASSVIQGFGYEQYF.